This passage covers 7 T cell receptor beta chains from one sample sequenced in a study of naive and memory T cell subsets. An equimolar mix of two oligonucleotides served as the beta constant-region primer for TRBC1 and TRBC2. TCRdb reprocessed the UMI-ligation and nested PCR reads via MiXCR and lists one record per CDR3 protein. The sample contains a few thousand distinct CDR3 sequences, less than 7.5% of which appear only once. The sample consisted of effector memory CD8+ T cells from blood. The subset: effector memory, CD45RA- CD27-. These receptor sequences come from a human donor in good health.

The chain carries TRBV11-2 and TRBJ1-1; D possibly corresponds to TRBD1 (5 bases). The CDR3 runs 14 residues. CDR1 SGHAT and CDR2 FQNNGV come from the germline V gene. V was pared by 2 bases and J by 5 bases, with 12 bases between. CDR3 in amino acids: CASSLNWGNTEAFF. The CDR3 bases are TGTGCCAGCAGCTTAAATTGGGGGAATACTGAAGCTTTCTTT.

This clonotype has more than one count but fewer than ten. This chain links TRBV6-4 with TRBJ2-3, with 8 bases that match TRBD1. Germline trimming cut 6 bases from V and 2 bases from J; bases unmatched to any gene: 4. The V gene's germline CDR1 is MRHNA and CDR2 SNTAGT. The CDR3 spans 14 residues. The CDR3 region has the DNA TGTGCCAGCAGGGGGACAGGAGTCACAGATACGCAGTATTTT. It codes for CASRGTGVTDTQYF.

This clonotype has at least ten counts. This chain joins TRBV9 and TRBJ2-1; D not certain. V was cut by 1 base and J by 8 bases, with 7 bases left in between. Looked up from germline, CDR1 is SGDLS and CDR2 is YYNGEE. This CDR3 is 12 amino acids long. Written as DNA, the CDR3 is TGTGCCAGCAGCGTAAAGCTTGATGAGCAGTTCTTC. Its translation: CASSVKLDEQFF.

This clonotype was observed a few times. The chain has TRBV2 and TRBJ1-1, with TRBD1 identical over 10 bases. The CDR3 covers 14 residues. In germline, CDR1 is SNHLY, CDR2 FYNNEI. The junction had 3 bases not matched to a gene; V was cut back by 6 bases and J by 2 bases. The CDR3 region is CASRETGGNTEAFF. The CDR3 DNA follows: TGTGCCAGCAGAGAGACAGGGGGCAACACTGAAGCTTTCTTT.

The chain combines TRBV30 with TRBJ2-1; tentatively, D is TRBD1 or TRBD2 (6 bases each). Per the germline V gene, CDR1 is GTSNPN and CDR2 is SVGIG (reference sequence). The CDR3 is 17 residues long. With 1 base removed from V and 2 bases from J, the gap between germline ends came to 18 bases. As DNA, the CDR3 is TGTGCCTGGAGTGGGGGGGCCGGGACTGGCGCCTACAATGAGCAGTTCTTC. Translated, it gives CAWSGGAGTGAYNEQFF. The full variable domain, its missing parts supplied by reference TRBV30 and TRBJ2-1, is SQTIHQWPATLVQPVGSPLSLECTVEGTSNPNLYWYRQAAGRGLQLLFYSVGIGQISSEVPQNLSASRPQDRQFILSSKKLLLSDSGFYLCAWSGGAGTGAYNEQFFGPGTRLTVL.

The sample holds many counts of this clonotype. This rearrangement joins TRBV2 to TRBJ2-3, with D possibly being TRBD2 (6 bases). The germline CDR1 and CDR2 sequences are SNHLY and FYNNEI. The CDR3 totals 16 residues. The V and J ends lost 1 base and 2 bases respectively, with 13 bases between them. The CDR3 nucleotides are TGTGCCAGCAGTGAAGGTCTCGGGAGAAACACAGATACGCAGTATTTT. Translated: CASSEGLGRNTDTQYF.

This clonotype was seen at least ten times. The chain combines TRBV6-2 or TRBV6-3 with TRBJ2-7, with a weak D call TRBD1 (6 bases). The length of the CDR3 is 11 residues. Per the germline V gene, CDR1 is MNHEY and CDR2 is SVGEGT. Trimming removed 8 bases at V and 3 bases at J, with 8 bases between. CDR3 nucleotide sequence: TGTGCCAGCGGACAGAGCTACGAGCAGTACTTC. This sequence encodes CASGQSYEQYF.